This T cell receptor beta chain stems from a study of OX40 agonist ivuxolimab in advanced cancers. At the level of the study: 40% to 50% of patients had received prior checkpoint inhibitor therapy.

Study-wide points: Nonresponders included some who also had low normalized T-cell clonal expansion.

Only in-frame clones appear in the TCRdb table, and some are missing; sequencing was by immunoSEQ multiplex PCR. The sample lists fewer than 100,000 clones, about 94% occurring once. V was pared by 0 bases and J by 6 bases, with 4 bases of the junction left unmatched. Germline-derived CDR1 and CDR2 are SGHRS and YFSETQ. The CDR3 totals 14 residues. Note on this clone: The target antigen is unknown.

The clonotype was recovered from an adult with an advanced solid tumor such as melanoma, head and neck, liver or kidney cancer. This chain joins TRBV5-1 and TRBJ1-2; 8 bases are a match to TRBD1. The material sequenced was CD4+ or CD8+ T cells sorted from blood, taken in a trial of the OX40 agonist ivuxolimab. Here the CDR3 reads CASSLVTGGNGYTF. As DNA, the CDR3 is TGCGCCAGCAGCTTGGTTACAGGGGGGAATGGCTACACCTTC.